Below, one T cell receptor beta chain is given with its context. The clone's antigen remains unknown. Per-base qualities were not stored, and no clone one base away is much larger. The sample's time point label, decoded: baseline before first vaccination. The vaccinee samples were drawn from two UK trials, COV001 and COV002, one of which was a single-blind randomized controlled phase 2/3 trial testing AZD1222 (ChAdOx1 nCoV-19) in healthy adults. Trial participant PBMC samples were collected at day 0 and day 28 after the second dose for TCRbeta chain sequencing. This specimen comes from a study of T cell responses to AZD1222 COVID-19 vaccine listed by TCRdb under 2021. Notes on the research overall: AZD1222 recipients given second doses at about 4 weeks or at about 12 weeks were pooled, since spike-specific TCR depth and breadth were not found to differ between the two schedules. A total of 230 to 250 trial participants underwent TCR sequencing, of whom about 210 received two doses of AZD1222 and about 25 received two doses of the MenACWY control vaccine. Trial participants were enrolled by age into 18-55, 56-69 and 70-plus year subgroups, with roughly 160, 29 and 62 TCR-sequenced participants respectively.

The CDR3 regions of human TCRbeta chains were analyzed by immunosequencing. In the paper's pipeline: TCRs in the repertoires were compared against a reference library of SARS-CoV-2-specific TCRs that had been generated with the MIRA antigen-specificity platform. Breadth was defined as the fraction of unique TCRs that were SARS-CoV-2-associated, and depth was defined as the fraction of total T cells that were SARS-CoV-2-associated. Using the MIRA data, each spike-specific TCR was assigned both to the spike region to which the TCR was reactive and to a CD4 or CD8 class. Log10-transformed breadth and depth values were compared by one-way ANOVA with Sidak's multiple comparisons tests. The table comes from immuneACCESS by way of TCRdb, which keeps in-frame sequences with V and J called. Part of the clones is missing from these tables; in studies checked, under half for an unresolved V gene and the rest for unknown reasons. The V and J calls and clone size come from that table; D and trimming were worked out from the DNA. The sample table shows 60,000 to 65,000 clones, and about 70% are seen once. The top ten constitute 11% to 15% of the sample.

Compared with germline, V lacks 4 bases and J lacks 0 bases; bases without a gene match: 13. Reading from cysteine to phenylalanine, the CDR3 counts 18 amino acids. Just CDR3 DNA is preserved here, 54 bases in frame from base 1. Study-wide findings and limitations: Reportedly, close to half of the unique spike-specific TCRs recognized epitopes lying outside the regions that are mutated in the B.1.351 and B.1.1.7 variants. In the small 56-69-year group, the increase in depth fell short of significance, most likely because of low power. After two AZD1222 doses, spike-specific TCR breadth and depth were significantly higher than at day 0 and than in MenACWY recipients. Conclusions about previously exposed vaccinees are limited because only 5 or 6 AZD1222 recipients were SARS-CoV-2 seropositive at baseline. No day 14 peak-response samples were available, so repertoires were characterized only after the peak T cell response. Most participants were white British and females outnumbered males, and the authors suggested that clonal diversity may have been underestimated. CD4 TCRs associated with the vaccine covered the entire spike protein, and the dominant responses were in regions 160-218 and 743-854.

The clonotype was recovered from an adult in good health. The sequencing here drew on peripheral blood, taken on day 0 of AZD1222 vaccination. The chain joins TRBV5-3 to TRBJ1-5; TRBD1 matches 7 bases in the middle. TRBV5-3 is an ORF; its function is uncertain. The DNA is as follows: TGTGCCAGAAGCCCTACTAGAGGACAGGCCTATAGCAATCAGCCCCAGCATTTT. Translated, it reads CARSPTRGQAYSNQPQHF.